This TCR beta chain was sequenced during a study of CD8+ T cells in alopecia areata. Germline V gene sequence: CDR1 MGHRA, CDR2 YSYEKL. The ends were cut back, 6 bases at V and 1 base at J, with 7 bases in the middle. The CDR3 length is 13 residues. In this sample, this clone turned up a few times. After isolation, RNA underwent reverse transcription to generate cDNA as the sequencing template. Sequencing used immunoSEQ multiplex PCR; TCRdb keeps in-frame clones, though not all of them. The sample includes roughly 150,000 clones, roughly 58% of them seen just once. The genes are TRBV4-1 and TRBJ2-1; D ambiguous. Sample: CD8+ T cells sorted from blood. The sequence was obtained from a human donor in good health. The CDR3 DNA sequence: TGCGCCAGCAGGAGAGAATCCTACAATGAGCAGTTCTTC. It yields the protein CASRRESYNEQFF.